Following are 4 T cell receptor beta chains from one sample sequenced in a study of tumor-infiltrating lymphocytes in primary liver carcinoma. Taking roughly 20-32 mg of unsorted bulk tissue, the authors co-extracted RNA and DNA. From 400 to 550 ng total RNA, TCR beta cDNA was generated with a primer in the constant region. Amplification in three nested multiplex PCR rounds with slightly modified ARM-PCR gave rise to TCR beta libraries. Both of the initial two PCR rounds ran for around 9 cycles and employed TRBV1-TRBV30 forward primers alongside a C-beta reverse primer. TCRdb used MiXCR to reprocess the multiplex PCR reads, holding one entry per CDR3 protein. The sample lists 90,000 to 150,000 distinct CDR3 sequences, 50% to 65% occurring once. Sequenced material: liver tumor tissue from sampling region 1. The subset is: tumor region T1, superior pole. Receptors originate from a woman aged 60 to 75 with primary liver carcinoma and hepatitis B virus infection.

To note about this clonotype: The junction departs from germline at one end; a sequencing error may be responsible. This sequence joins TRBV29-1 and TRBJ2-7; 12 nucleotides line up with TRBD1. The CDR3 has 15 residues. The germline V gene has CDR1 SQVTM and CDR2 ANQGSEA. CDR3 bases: TGCTGCGTTGAGGCAGGGACAGGGGGCACCTACGAGCAGTACTTC. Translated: CCVEAGTGGTYEQYF.

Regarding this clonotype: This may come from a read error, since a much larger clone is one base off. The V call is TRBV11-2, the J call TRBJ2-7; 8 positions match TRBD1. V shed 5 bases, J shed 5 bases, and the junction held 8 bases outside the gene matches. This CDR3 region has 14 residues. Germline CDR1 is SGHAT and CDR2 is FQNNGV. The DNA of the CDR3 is TGTGCCAGCAGCCACAACAGGGGGTACCACGAGCAGTACTTC. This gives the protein CASSHNRGYHEQYF. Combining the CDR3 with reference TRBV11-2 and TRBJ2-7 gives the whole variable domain EAGVAQSPRYKIIEKRQSVAFWCNPISGHATLYWYQQILGQGPKLLIQFQNNGVVDDSQLPKDRFSAERLKGVDSTLKIQPAKLEDSAVYLCASSHNRGYHEQYFGPGTRLTVT.

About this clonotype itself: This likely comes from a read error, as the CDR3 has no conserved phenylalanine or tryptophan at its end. This chain's CDR3 is CASSHSVSDTGELFS. In DNA form, the CDR3 reads TGCGCCAGCAGTCATTCGGTCTCGGACACCGGGGAGCTGTTTTCT. This chain joins TRBV4-1 and TRBJ2-2; D is unclear. Looked up from germline, CDR1 is MGHRA and CDR2 is YSYEKL. The V and J ends lost 6 bases and 3 bases respectively, with 14 bases between them. This CDR3 spans 15 amino acids.

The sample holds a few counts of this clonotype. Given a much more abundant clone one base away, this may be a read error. The CDR3 spells CASSFGDTLGYGYTF. DNA of the CDR3: TGCGCCAGCAGCTTTGGGGACACCCTCGGGTATGGCTACACCTTC. The V call is TRBV5-1, the J call TRBJ1-2, with D possibly being TRBD1 (6 bases). Trimming shortened V by 2 bases and J by 5 bases, and 16 bases separated the two germline ends. Germline V gene sequence: CDR1 SGHRS, CDR2 YFSETQ. The CDR3 has 15 residues.